Below, 15 T cell receptor beta chains from the same sample are listed, as sequenced in a study of blood T cell repertoires in COVID-19. Assay used: immunoSEQ multiplex PCR; TCRdb lists only in-frame clones, some missing. The sample contains about 100,000 clones, 87% of which appear only once. Sequencing used peripheral blood. These receptors came from a young man in a cohort sampled during active COVID-19.

The chain is built from TRBV25-1 and TRBJ1-5; D call uncertain. Trimming cost V 3 bases and J 1 base, with 7 bases left between them. CDR1 MGHDK and CDR2 SYGVNS come from the germline V gene. The CDR3 runs 14 residues. The CDR3 coding sequence is TGTGCCAGCAGTGATTTCGGGAGCAATCAGCCCCAGCATTTT. It encodes CASSDFGSNQPQHF.

This clone appeared a few times. The DNA of the CDR3 is TGTGCCAGTAGTGATCGGGACGGGAGCTCTGAAGCTTTCTTT. It codes for CASSDRDGSSEAFF. The chain recombines TRBV19 with TRBJ1-1, with TRBD1 as a possible D gene (5 bases). Germline values: CDR1 LNHDA, CDR2 SQIVND (reference sequence). The CDR3 sequence is 14 residues long. The V and J ends lost 5 bases and 6 bases respectively, with 16 bases between them.

The chain recombines TRBV25-1 with TRBJ1-2; D unclear. The germline CDR1 and CDR2 sequences are MGHDK and SYGVNS. V shed 1 base and J shed 3 bases, with 9 bases lying between them. The CDR3 is made up of 14 amino acids. In DNA form, the CDR3 reads TGTGCCAGCAGTGAATCAAACAGATACTATGGCTACACCTTC. It encodes CASSESNRYYGYTF.

The V and J genes are TRBV19 and TRBJ1-4; 7 bases fit TRBD1. V lost 3 bases, J lost 2 bases, and 0 bases stayed unmatched. The CDR3 is 14 amino acids. Germline V gene data show CDR1 as LNHDA and CDR2 as SQIVND (reference sequence). CDR3 nucleotides: TGTGCCAGTAGTATGACAGGGACTAATGAAAAACTGTTTTTT. Translated: CASSMTGTNEKLFF. Drawing the rest from reference TRBV19 and TRBJ1-4, the complete variable domain is DGGITQSPKYLFRKEGQNVTLSCEQNLNHDAMYWYRQDPGQGLRLIYYSQIVNDFQKGDIAEGYSVSREKKESFPLTVTSAQKNPTAFYLCASSMTGTNEKLFFGSGTQLSVL.

The rearrangement joins TRBV6-1 to TRBJ1-5; a weak D match, TRBD1 (5 bases). Deletions cut 3 bases from V and 6 bases from J, with 12 bases between. The germline V gene has CDR1 MNHNS and CDR2 SASEGT. The CDR3 consists of 14 residues. CDR3 DNA: TGTGCCAGCAGTGATTTTGACAGTCGTCAGCCCCAGCATTTT. Protein sequence: CASSDFDSRQPQHF.

This sequence joins TRBV11-2 and TRBJ2-5; 15 positions agree with TRBD2. Looked up from germline, CDR1 is SGHAT and CDR2 is FQNNGV. V lost 4 bases and J lost 0; bases outside the gene matches: 6. This CDR3 spans 18 amino acids. The chain's CDR3 is CASSYGLAGGGYQETQYF. The CDR3 coding sequence is TGTGCCAGCAGCTACGGACTAGCGGGGGGGGGCTACCAAGAGACCCAGTACTTC.

The rearrangement links TRBV19 to TRBJ2-3; tentatively, D is TRBD2 (6 bases). In germline, CDR1 is LNHDA, CDR2 SQIVND (reference sequence). The germline V and J ends were trimmed by 1 base and 0 bases, with 8 bases remaining between them. This CDR3 has 15 residues. The CDR3 nucleotides read TGTGCCAGTAGTATAGCGGGGACTAGCACAGATACGCAGTATTTT. Translating it yields CASSIAGTSTDTQYF.

The CDR3 reads CASSVGGGGDTQYF. CDR3 DNA sequence: TGTGCCAGCAGCGTAGGAGGCGGGGGGGATACGCAGTATTTT. V is TRBV9 and J is TRBJ2-3; 8 nucleotides align to TRBD2. J lost 6 bases, V lost 0 bases, and 3 bases had no gene match. This CDR3 has 14 residues. Germline V CDR1 and CDR2: SGDLS, YYNGEE. Drawing the rest from reference TRBV9 and TRBJ2-3, the complete variable domain is DSGVTQTPKHLITATGQRVTLRCSPRSGDLSVYWYQQSLDQGLQFLIQYYNGEERAKGNILERFSAQQFPDLHSELNLSSLELGDSALYFCASSVGGGGDTQYFGPGTRLTVL.

V and J are TRBV6-5 and TRBJ2-7; D may be TRBD1 (8 bases). V was pared by 6 bases and J by 0 bases, with 15 bases between. The CDR3 covers 15 residues. Germline-derived CDR1 and CDR2 are MNHEY and SVGAGI. The CDR3, as DNA: TGTGCCAGCAGAGCGGGACAGGAGAGCTCCTACGAGCAGTACTTC. Translating it yields CASRAGQESSYEQYF.

The V call is TRBV6-6, the J call TRBJ1-1; TRBD1 matches 9 bases. J was trimmed by 1 base and V by 5 bases; bases with no gene match: 5. Per the germline V gene, CDR1 is MNHNY and CDR2 is SVGAGI (reference sequence). The CDR3 is 15 amino acids. This chain's CDR3 is CASSAGTGKNTEAFF. The CDR3 DNA reads as TGTGCCAGCAGTGCCGGGACAGGGAAGAACACTGAAGCTTTCTTT.

This rearrangement joins TRBV5-4 to TRBJ2-7; maybe TRBD1 (5 bases). The CDR3 loop spans 14 amino acids. V was shortened by 4 bases and J by 2 bases, with 13 bases between the two germline ends. CDR1 is SGHNT, CDR2 YYREEE, per germline (reference sequence). The CDR3 here is CASSPPDRPYEQYF. Here the CDR3 DNA reads TGTGCCAGCAGCCCACCAGACAGACCCTACGAGCAGTACTTC.

The chain joins TRBV19 to TRBJ2-3; 8 bases line up with TRBD1. The V and J ends lost 3 bases and 4 bases, in that order; junction bases with no gene match: 6. Germline V gene sequence: CDR1 LNHDA, CDR2 SQIVND (reference sequence). The CDR3 has 15 residues. CDR3: CASSILGQGADTQYF. The CDR3 bases are TGTGCCAGTAGTATCCTCGGACAGGGCGCAGATACGCAGTATTTT. The variable domain in full, with the rest retrieved from reference TRBV19 and TRBJ2-3, is DGGITQSPKYLFRKEGQNVTLSCEQNLNHDAMYWYRQDPGQGLRLIYYSQIVNDFQKGDIAEGYSVSREKKESFPLTVTSAQKNPTAFYLCASSILGQGADTQYFGPGTRLTVL.

The gene calls are TRBV7-3 and TRBJ2-1, with TRBD1 matching over 10 bases. This CDR3 comprises 16 residues. Germline V gene data show CDR1 as SGHTA and CDR2 as FQGTGA. The V gene end was trimmed by 4 bases and the J gene end by 5 bases; junction bases not matched to a gene: 8. The CDR3 nucleotides are TGTGCCAGCAGCTCCTTACCCGGGACAGGGGACAATGAGCAGTTCTTC. Translated: CASSSLPGTGDNEQFF.

The chain recombines TRBV19 with TRBJ2-5; 8 bases line up with TRBD2. The CDR3 has 15 residues. V shed 4 bases and J 1 base; nucleotides not matched to a gene: 5. Germline loops: CDR1 LNHDA, CDR2 SQIVND (reference sequence). The CDR3 sequence is CASSTLAGTQETQYF. For the CDR3, the DNA is TGTGCCAGTAGTACATTAGCGGGGACCCAAGAGACCCAGTACTTC.

The V gene is TRBV19, the J gene TRBJ2-7; 8 bases align to TRBD2. Germline lookup yields CDR1 LNHDA and CDR2 SQIVND (reference sequence). This CDR3 is 15 amino acids long. Germline trimming cut 6 bases from V and 7 bases from J; bases unmatched to any gene: 14. In DNA form, the CDR3 reads TGTGCCAGTAGCCCCGGGGGCGGGGGGCCTGGAGAGCAGTACTTC. Its protein is CASSPGGGGPGEQYF.